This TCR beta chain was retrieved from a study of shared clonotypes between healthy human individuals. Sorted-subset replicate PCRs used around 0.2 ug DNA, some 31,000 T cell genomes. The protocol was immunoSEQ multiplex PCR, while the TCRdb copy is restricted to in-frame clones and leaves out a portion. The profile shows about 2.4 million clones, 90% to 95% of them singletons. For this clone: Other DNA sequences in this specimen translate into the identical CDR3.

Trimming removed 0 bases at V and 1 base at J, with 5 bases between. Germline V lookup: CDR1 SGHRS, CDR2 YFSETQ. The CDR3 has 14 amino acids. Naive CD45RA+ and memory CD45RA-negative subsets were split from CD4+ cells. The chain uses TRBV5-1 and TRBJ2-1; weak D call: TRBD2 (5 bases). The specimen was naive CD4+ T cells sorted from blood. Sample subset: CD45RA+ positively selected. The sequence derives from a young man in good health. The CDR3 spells CASSLGESYNEQFF. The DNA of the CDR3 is TGCGCCAGCAGCTTGGGGGAGTCCTACAATGAGCAGTTCTTC.